This is a list of T cell receptor beta chains from one sample in a study of preoperative IRX-2 immunotherapy in early breast cancer. Assay: immunoSEQ multiplex PCR; the TCRdb copy retains only in-frame clones and omits some. The sample holds about 11,000 clones; roughly 80% are singletons and the top ten take less than 6.5%. The sequenced sample was lymph node tissue, obtained before IRX-2 immunotherapy. All receptors come from a human donor with breast cancer. The conserved cysteine and the conserved F or W are not part of the CDR3 here.

TRBV6-8	ATAYLTGPRDQPQH
TRBV7-8	ASSLVGSGRALNEQF
TRBV29-1	SVESGRSYGYT
TRBV6-8	ASTLGPGIRMYGYT
TRBV28	ASSSGLGDEQF
TRBV29-1	SAIGQEAYEQY
TRBV6-8	ATGDPLVNEQF
TRBV7-2	ASRQGRNYGYT
TRBV11-3	ASSSTGTSDYNEQF
TRBV30	AWSVGQSYEQY
TRBV6-4	ASSESTPALYEQY
TRBV9	ASSQGLNTIY
TRBV6-8	ATSGVAGLNEQF
TRBV6-8	ASSGGYNQPQH
TRBV6-8	AISGSGANTDTQY
TRBV5-1	ASSRDGTYTEAF
TRBV28	ASSVLAPEGETQY
TRBV5-1	ASSTNRASSGNTIY
TRBV6-8	ASSISSGANVLT
TRBV28	ASKVEDQPQH
TRBV7-1	ASSAGLAGAGF
TRBV19	ASSIPRTGANVLT
TRBV23-1	ASRQPSTLAGDVETQY
TRBV11-3	ASSSPTMGGRNEQF
TRBV6-8	AVPSLGANTGELF
TRBV6-8	AIGASGTQETQY
TRBV11-3	ASSLLAEPYNEQF
TRBV5-1	ASTRFDGTDTQY
TRBV30	AWSQRGGSDTQY
TRBV11-3	ASSLGGLAGGQY
TRBV18	ASSPRTQVRGSNTEAF
TRBV10-2	ASSESRTGEGYT
TRBV12-5	ASGGGGDTQY
TRBV14	ASGPPLTSGSRNEQF
TRBV6-8	ASSYSLNEQF
TRBV28	ASVGQGIDTQY
TRBV7-6	ASSPGLAGNEQF
TRBV11-3	ASSSRTGLIYGYT
TRBV6-8	ASSSRGSGANVLT
TRBV6-8	ASGRGAVGYGYT
TRBV11-3	ASSLGPMKEEKLF
TRBV19	ASSSRTIDQAQY
TRBV6-8	ASYQGNTGELF
TRBV6-8	ASSSFVSGFNYNEQF
TRBV6-8	ASSATSGSYEQY
TRBV28	ASSLLSSGLYEQY
TRBV6-8	ASRGASGQGPLLSNQPQH
TRBV5-1	ASSSGGQSSGANVLT
TRBV15	ATSGGMRNQPQH
TRBV7-6	ASSPPSGMGEQF
TRBV6-8	ASSYAAGRAGYEQY
TRBV19	ASSRGTEGEAF
TRBV6-8	ASSYLRGAGELF
TRBV5-1	ASSLEHPQETQY